A selection of T cell receptor beta chains follows, all from one sample in a study of T-cell memory formation after mild COVID-19. TCRdb redid the calling of the 5' RACE reads with MiXCR, one entry per CDR3 protein. The sample lists 450,000 or so distinct CDR3 sequences, about 23% occurring once. Sequencing input: PBMCs or a T cell subset sorted from them (not recorded which). Receptors were obtained from an adult woman who had mild COVID-19 (a few samples of this study predate the infection). Cell type and time point are not known. Both conserved end residues are part of each CDR3. D genes are given only for firm matches. Expanded clones are given a class, and other clones once, few, many or no size at all.

V	D	J	size	DNA	CDR3
TRBV12-3/TRBV12-4	TRBD1	TRBJ2-7	-	TGTGCCAGCAGTCAGTCGGGACAGGGTAGCTACGAGCAGTACTTC	CASSQSGQGSYEQYF
TRBV20-1	TRBD2	TRBJ2-3	-	TGCAGTGCAGACGGACTAGCGGGATCAACAGATACGCAGTATTTT	CSADGLAGSTDTQYF
TRBV6-5	-	TRBJ1-1	-	TGTGCCAGCAGAGGGACATTGAACACTGAAGCTTTCTTT	CASRGTLNTEAFF
TRBV19	-	TRBJ1-1	-	TGTGCCAGTAGTATCAGCGGTAGCACTGAAGCTTTCTTT	CASSISGSTEAFF
TRBV13	TRBD2	TRBJ2-5	few	TGTGCCAGCACCACGCTAGCGGGGGGACAAGAGACCCAGTACTTC	CASTTLAGGQETQYF
TRBV7-6	-	TRBJ1-1	few	TGTGCCAGCACCACTTCGCCTGGCACTGAAGCTTTCTTT	CASTTSPGTEAFF
TRBV7-6	-	TRBJ2-7	few	TGTGCCAGCAGCTTAGCGGGTGTTGGGGGGGCGGAAGAGCAGTACTTC	CASSLAGVGGAEEQYF
TRBV20-1	TRBD1	TRBJ1-1	-	TGCAGTGCTAGGGACAGGGATGAGTACACTGAAGCTTTCTTT	CSARDRDEYTEAFF
TRBV7-2	-	TRBJ1-1	few	TGTGCCAGCAGCTCCGGACTGGTCACTGAAGCTTTCTTT	CASSSGLVTEAFF
TRBV29-1	TRBD1	TRBJ2-1	few	TGCAGCGTTGCGGGGCCCACAGGGGTCAATGAGCAGTTCTTC	CSVAGPTGVNEQFF
TRBV4-2	TRBD2	TRBJ2-5	few	TGTGCCAGCGGGGGTAGCGGGGGCCTCCAAGAGACCCAGTACTTC	CASGGSGGLQETQYF
TRBV12-3/TRBV12-4	TRBD1	TRBJ1-5	few	TGTGCCAGCAGCCGAGGGGGCCCCCAGCATTTT	CASSRGGPQHF
TRBV3-1	-	TRBJ2-5	few	TGTGCCAGCAGCCGTGGGGGAGTAGAGACCCAGTACTTC	CASSRGGVETQYF
TRBV20-1	TRBD2	TRBJ2-3	-	TGCAGTGCTAGAGATCGGGTAGCGGGAGGGGGCACAGATACGCAGTATTTT	CSARDRVAGGGTDTQYF
TRBV7-4	TRBD2	TRBJ2-7	-	TGTGCCAGCAGCTTACCTAGCGGGAGTCTGTGCGAGCAGTACTTC	CASSLPSGSLCEQYF
TRBV4-2	TRBD2	TRBJ2-3	few	TGTGCCAGCAGCCCAAGCGGGATGACGCAGTATTTT	CASSPSGMTQYF
TRBV7-2	-	TRBJ2-7	-	TGTGCCAGCAGCTCGCAACAGGGCTACGAGCAGTACTTC	CASSSQQGYEQYF
TRBV12-3/TRBV12-4	-	TRBJ1-6	-	TGTGCCAGCAGTTTCGCAGAACGTAATTCACCCCTCCACTTT	CASSFAERNSPLHF
TRBV11-2	-	TRBJ1-5	-	TGTGCCAGCAGCTTAGGGGGGGACTATCAGCCCCAGCATTTT	CASSLGGDYQPQHF
TRBV24-1	-	TRBJ1-1	-	TGTGCCACCAGGAAGTGGGGGGAGAACACTGAAGCTTTCTTT	CATRKWGENTEAFF
TRBV7-3	TRBD1	TRBJ2-1	-	TGTGCCAGCAGCCCTGGAATACACAGGGGACCTAATGAGCAGTTCTTC	CASSPGIHRGPNEQFF
TRBV12-3/TRBV12-4	TRBD1	TRBJ2-5	few	TGTGCCAGCAGTACAGGGGCAGGGTTCCAGACCCAGTACTTC	CASSTGAGFQTQYF
TRBV15	TRBD1	TRBJ2-1	few	TGTGCCACCAGCAGACAAGACAGGGACCTTTACAATGAGCAGTTCTTC	CATSRQDRDLYNEQFF
TRBV4-2	-	TRBJ1-1	-	TGTGCCAGCAGCCAACGGGGCCTGGCCGGCCCTGAAGCTTTCTTT	CASSQRGLAGPEAFF
TRBV7-9	TRBD2	TRBJ2-1	few	TGTGCCAGCAGCCCTTACCCTGGACTAGCGGGGATTGGAAATGAGCAGTTCTTC	CASSPYPGLAGIGNEQFF
TRBV9	TRBD1	TRBJ2-1	few	TGTGCCAGCAGCGTAGTGGGACAGGGGACCTACAATGAGCAGTTCTTC	CASSVVGQGTYNEQFF
TRBV29-1	TRBD2	TRBJ2-1	few	TGCAGCGTTGCGCGACTAGCGGACAATGAGCAGTTCTTC	CSVARLADNEQFF
TRBV14	-	TRBJ2-4	-	TGTGCCAGCAGCCATCGAACGATGGGCTTAGCCAAAAACATTCAGTACTTC	CASSHRTMGLAKNIQYF
TRBV6-6	TRBD2	TRBJ2-3	few	TGTGCCAGCAGATGGGGACTAGCGGGGGGGGCAGATACGCAGTATTTT	CASRWGLAGGADTQYF
TRBV20-1	-	TRBJ1-4	few	TGCAGTGCTAGTCTCAGGGGATTTAATGAAAAACTGTTTTTT	CSASLRGFNEKLFF
TRBV20-1	-	TRBJ2-3	few	TGCAGTGCCACCCCGATGGGGGGCCCAAGCACAGATACGCAGTATTTT	CSATPMGGPSTDTQYF
TRBV30	-	TRBJ2-6	-	TGTGCCTGGAGTGTCGGTGGGGCCAACGTCCTGACTTTC	CAWSVGGANVLTF
TRBV3-1	TRBD1	TRBJ2-7	few	TGTGCCAGCAGCCGCCGGGACAGGGTTCGGGAGCAGTACTTC	CASSRRDRVREQYF
TRBV20-1	TRBD2	TRBJ2-7	few	TGCAGTGCTAGAGACCCAGCGGGAGGGCTCTACGAGCAGTACTTC	CSARDPAGGLYEQYF
TRBV4-3	-	TRBJ2-1	few	TGCGCCAGCAGCCAAGATCGTCAGGGTCGGAGGTTCTTC	CASSQDRQGRRFF
TRBV4-3	-	TRBJ2-1	many	TGCGCCAGCAGCCTGAGGACCGGCTACAATGAGCAGTTCTTC	CASSLRTGYNEQFF
TRBV7-8	-	TRBJ2-1	few	TGTGCCAGCAGCGGGCGACAGGACTACAATGAGCAGTTCTTC	CASSGRQDYNEQFF
TRBV27	-	TRBJ1-2	-	TGTGCCAGCAGAACAGGGAAGAATGGCTACACCTTC	CASRTGKNGYTF
TRBV7-9	-	TRBJ2-7	many	TGTGCCAGCAGCGACACAAATGAGGGGGCGGGGGAGCAGTACTTC	CASSDTNEGAGEQYF
TRBV5-1	-	TRBJ1-1	few	TGCGCCAGCAGCTTGAGTGAGACTGAAGCTTTCTTT	CASSLSETEAFF